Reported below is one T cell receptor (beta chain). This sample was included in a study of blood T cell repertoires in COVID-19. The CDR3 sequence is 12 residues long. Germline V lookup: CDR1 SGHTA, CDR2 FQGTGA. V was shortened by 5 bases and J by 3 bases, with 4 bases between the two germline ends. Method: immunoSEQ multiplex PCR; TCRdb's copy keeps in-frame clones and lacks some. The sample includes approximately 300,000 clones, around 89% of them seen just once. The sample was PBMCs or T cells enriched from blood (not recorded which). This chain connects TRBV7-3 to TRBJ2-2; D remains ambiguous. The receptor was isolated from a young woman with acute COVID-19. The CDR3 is CASSRDTGELFF. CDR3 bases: TGTGCCAGCAGCCGAGACACCGGGGAGCTGTTTTTT.